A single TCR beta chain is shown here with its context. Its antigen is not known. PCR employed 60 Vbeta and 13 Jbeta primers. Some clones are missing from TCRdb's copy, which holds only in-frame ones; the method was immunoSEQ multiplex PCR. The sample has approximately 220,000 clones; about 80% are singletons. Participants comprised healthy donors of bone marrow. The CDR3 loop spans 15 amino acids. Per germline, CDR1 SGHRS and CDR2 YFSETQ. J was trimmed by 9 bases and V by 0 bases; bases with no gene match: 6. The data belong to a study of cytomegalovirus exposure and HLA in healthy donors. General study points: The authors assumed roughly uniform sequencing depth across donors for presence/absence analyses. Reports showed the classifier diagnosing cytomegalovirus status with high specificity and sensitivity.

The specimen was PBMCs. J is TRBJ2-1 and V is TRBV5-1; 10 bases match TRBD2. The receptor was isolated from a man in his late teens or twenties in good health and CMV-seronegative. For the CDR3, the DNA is TGCGCCAGCAGCTTGGCGGAGCGGGGGGGGAGTGAGCAGTTCTTC. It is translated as CASSLAERGGSEQFF.